The 31 T cell receptor beta chains below all came from one sample that was sequenced in a study of early T cells in non-severe SARS-CoV-2 infection. TCRdb redid the calling of the 5' RACE reads with MiXCR, one entry per CDR3 protein. The top ten clones hold more than 10% of a sample with more than 70,000 distinct CDR3 sequences, approximately 11% of them seen once. The source material was whole blood, sampled at baseline. The receptors stem from an adult who was a healthcare worker with PCR-confirmed SARS-CoV-2 infection or an uninfected control (not recorded which).

This clonotype was recorded many times. The chain recombines TRBV5-1 with TRBJ2-5; weak D call: TRBD1 (6 bases). Germline CDR1 is SGHRS and CDR2 is YFSETQ. This CDR3 comprises 15 residues. V was shortened by 0 bases and J by 1 base, with 10 bases between the two germline ends. The CDR3 sequence: CASSLAGTLQETQYF. CDR3 nucleotides: TGCGCCAGCAGCTTGGCAGGGACACTCCAAGAGACCCAGTACTTC.

J is TRBJ2-7 and V is TRBV11-2; no clear D gene. Germline CDR1 is SGHAT and CDR2 is FQNNGV. The CDR3 consists of 14 residues. V shed 2 bases and J shed 3 bases, with 11 bases lying between them. CDR3: CASSLLGGDYEQYF. CDR3 nucleotides: TGTGCCAGCAGCTTATTGGGTGGAGACTACGAGCAGTACTTC.

In its sample, this clonotype was seen a few times. This chain links TRBV1 with TRBJ2-3; the DNA was not used to check the table's D call, TRBD1. TRBV1 is recorded as a pseudogene. The CDR3 totals 17 residues. The CDR3 is CTSSQEIRRGRTDTQYF. The CDR3 DNA reads TGCACCAGCAGCCAAGAGATTAGGCGGGGACGCACAGATACGCAGTATTTT.

This sequence joins TRBV7-9 and TRBJ2-3; TRBD1 matches 8 bases. Losses at the gene ends were 0 bases for V and 2 bases for J; bases not matched to a gene: 4. CDR1 is SEHNR, CDR2 FQNEAQ, per germline (reference sequence). The CDR3 runs to 16 residues. CDR3 amino acids: CASSLAQGAATDTQYF. The CDR3 nucleotides read TGTGCCAGCAGCTTAGCGCAGGGGGCAGCCACAGATACGCAGTATTTT. Drawing the rest from reference TRBV7-9 and TRBJ2-3, the complete variable domain is DTGVSQNPRHKITKRGQNVTFRCDPISEHNRLYWYRQTLGQGPEFLTYFQNEAQLEKSRLLSDRFSAERPKGSFSTLEIQRTEQGDSAMYLCASSLAQGAATDTQYFGPGTRLTVL.

This clonotype was recorded many times. The rearrangement uses TRBV6-6 and TRBJ1-5; D gene ambiguous. The CDR3 runs 12 residues. Germline V CDR1 and CDR2: MNHNY, SVGAGI (reference sequence). Trimming left V 2 bases short and J 5 bases short, with 4 bases between. CDR3 protein: CASSYGDQPQHF. DNA for the CDR3: TGTGCCAGCAGTTACGGGGATCAGCCCCAGCATTTT.

This clonotype was counted at least ten times. J is TRBJ1-4 and V is TRBV20-1; D remains unclear. This CDR3 has 14 amino acids. V lost 1 base and J 3 bases, leaving 9 bases between the germline ends. CDR1 is DFQATT and CDR2 is SNEGSKA in the germline V gene (reference sequence). CDR3 nucleotides: TGCAGTGCTAGAGTCCCGGCCCCTAATGAAAAACTGTTTTTT. This sequence encodes CSARVPAPNEKLFF.

This clonotype has at least ten counts. The chain couples TRBV4-3 to TRBJ2-1, with a weak D call TRBD1 (6 bases). V shed 1 base and J shed 8 bases, with 18 bases lying between them. Germline V lookup: CDR1 LGHNA, CDR2 YSLEER. The CDR3 totals 16 residues. CDR3: CASSQGLRGTADEQFF. CDR3 bases: TGCGCCAGCAGCCAAGGGTTAAGGGGGACGGCGGATGAGCAGTTCTTC.

This clonotype was seen a few times. The V call is TRBV9, the J call TRBJ2-7, with D perhaps TRBD1 or TRBD2 (6 bases each). The length of the CDR3 is 14 residues. Germline CDR1 and CDR2: SGDLS and YYNGEE. Trimming removed 8 bases from V and 0 bases from J, with 15 bases in between. The CDR3 bases are TGTGCCAGTGGGGGGACAAAAGACTCCTACGAGCAGTACTTC. This codes for CASGGTKDSYEQYF. Using reference TRBV9 and TRBJ2-7 for the parts outside the CDR3, the full variable domain is DSGVTQTPKHLITATGQRVTLRCSPRSGDLSVYWYQQSLDQGLQFLIQYYNGEERAKGNILERFSAQQFPDLHSELNLSSLELGDSALYFCASGGTKDSYEQYFGPGTRLTVT.

This clonotype was seen a handful of times. The V call is TRBV29-1, the J call TRBJ2-7; 11 bases line up with TRBD2. J lost 2 bases, V lost 7 bases, and 10 bases had no gene match. Germline V lookup: CDR1 SQVTM, CDR2 ANQGSEA. The CDR3 extends over 15 amino acids. The CDR3 loop reads CSAQETSGIAYEQYF. The DNA of the CDR3 is TGCAGCGCCCAAGAGACTAGCGGGATAGCCTACGAGCAGTACTTC.

In this sample, this clonotype turned up a few times. The chain employs TRBV4-1 and TRBJ2-7; D may be TRBD1 (6 bases). This CDR3 region has 16 residues. V was shortened by 0 bases and J by 3 bases, with 15 bases between the two germline ends. Per the germline V gene, CDR1 is MGHRA and CDR2 is YSYEKL. CDR3 bases: TGCGCCAGCAGCCAAGAGCTAGCAGGACAGAGCTACGAGCAGTACTTC. It encodes CASSQELAGQSYEQYF.

This clonotype was observed a few times. The chain recombines TRBV5-1 with TRBJ2-6, with a weak D call TRBD1 (6 bases). Trimming removed 4 bases from V and 9 bases from J, with 14 bases in between. Germline CDR1 reads SGHRS; CDR2 reads YFSETQ. The CDR3 spans 14 residues. CDR3 residues: CASSDAQGYNVLTF. In DNA, the CDR3 is TGCGCCAGCAGCGATGCACAGGGCTACAACGTCCTGACTTTC. The whole variable domain, remainder taken from reference TRBV5-1 and TRBJ2-6, is KAGVTQTPRYLIKTRGQQVTLSCSPISGHRSVSWYQQTPGQGLQFLFEYFSETQRNKGNFPGRFSGRQFSNSRSEMNVSTLELGDSALYLCASSDAQGYNVLTFGAGSRLTVL.

This clonotype was observed a few times. The gene calls are TRBV7-2 and TRBJ1-2; D call uncertain. This CDR3 region has 13 residues. V lost 2 bases to trimming and J lost 5 bases, with 9 bases between them. In germline, CDR1 is SGHTA, CDR2 FQGNSA. Written as DNA, the CDR3 is TGTGCCAGCAGCTTACCGGCAAAGTATGGCTACACCTTC. Translated, it gives CASSLPAKYGYTF.

The sample holds a few counts of this clonotype. The V gene is TRBV18, the J gene TRBJ1-1; D call uncertain. Deletions cut 6 bases from V and 1 base from J, with 12 bases between. The germline V gene encodes CDR1 KGHSH and CDR2 LQKENI. This CDR3 region has 14 residues. CDR3 region: CASSPTRQNTEAFF. CDR3 in DNA: TGTGCCAGCTCGCCCACCCGACAGAACACTGAAGCTTTCTTT.

The rearrangement uses TRBV4-3 and TRBJ2-7; weak D call: TRBD1 (6 bases). V gave up 0 bases and J gave up 5 bases, with 14 bases separating them. The CDR3 contains 15 residues. Germline V gene lookup returns CDR1 LGHNA and CDR2 YSLEER. CDR3 residues: CASSQDLDRQNEQYF. The CDR3 nucleotides read TGCGCCAGCAGCCAAGACCTAGACAGGCAAAACGAGCAGTACTTC.

A remark on this clonotype: A much more abundant neighbour one base away suggests this may be a read error. V is TRBV18 and J is TRBJ2-3; D remains ambiguous. The germline V gene has CDR1 KGHSH and CDR2 LQKENI. The CDR3 has 14 residues. CDR3 sequence reads: CVSSPASFTDTQYF. The CDR3 DNA is TGTGTCAGCTCACCCGCTTCCTTCACAGATACGCAGTATTTT.

This clonotype was picked up many times. CDR3 sequence reads: CSVASGTVSYEQYF. CDR3 DNA: TGCAGCGTCGCCTCCGGGACAGTCTCCTACGAGCAGTACTTC. This chain links TRBV29-1 with TRBJ2-7; 7 nucleotides align to TRBD1. The CDR3 is made up of 14 amino acids. Germline assignment: CDR1 SQVTM and CDR2 ANQGSEA. V shed 6 bases, J shed 0 bases, and the junction held 8 bases outside the gene matches.

This clonotype occurred a few times. The V and J genes are TRBV6-5 and TRBJ2-7; tentative D call: TRBD1 (6 bases). CDR1 is MNHEY, CDR2 SVGAGI, per germline. Deletions cut 7 bases from V and 3 bases from J, with 16 bases between. The CDR3 extends over 14 amino acids. The DNA for the CDR3 is TGTGCCAGCACCCCATCGGGACAATTCTACGAGCAGTACTTC. This gives the protein CASTPSGQFYEQYF.

This clonotype has just one count. V usage is TRBV28 and J usage is TRBJ1-5, with a weak D call TRBD1 (6 bases). Trimming stripped 2 bases from V and 2 bases from J, with 13 bases between. Per germline, CDR1 MDHEN and CDR2 SYDVKM. There are 16 residues in the CDR3. Here the CDR3 DNA reads TGTGCCAGCAGTTTAGGGCGAGGGGGGGGCAATCAGCCCCAGCATTTT. Translation gives CASSLGRGGGNQPQHF. Full variable domain (rest looked up from reference TRBV28 and TRBJ1-5): DVKVTQSSRYLVKRTGEKVFLECVQDMDHENMFWYRQDPGLGLRLIYFSYDVKMKEKGDIPEGYSVSREKKERFSLILESASTNQTSMYLCASSLGRGGGNQPQHFGDGTRLSIL.

This clonotype was observed a handful of times. This sequence joins TRBV10-3 and TRBJ2-1; 7 nucleotides line up with TRBD1. With 3 bases clipped from V and 4 bases from J, the junction kept 6 bases outside the gene matches. Germline CDR1 and CDR2: ENHRY and SYGVKD. The CDR3 contains 15 residues. The CDR3 nucleotides are TGTGCCATCAGTGAATGGGGACAGATTTACAATGAGCAGTTCTTC. This sequence encodes CAISEWGQIYNEQFF.

The CDR3 sequence is CASSLDGRGIGANVLTF. CDR3 sequence (DNA): TGCGCCAGCAGCTTGGATGGCAGGGGAATTGGGGCCAACGTCCTGACTTTC. V usage is TRBV5-1 and J usage is TRBJ2-6; tentative D call: TRBD1 (6 bases). Between the trimmed V and J ends, which lost 0 bases and 3 bases, there was a span of 13 bases. Germline V gene lookup returns CDR1 SGHRS and CDR2 YFSETQ. The CDR3 is 17 residues long. Using reference TRBV5-1 and TRBJ2-6 for the parts outside the CDR3, the full variable domain is KAGVTQTPRYLIKTRGQQVTLSCSPISGHRSVSWYQQTPGQGLQFLFEYFSETQRNKGNFPGRFSGRQFSNSRSEMNVSTLELGDSALYLCASSLDGRGIGANVLTFGAGSRLTVL.

The rearrangement joins TRBV27 to TRBJ1-1, with D tentatively TRBD1 (6 bases). V lost 8 bases, J lost 6 bases, and 13 bases lay in between. CDR3 length equals 12 residues. Germline CDR1 is MNHEY and CDR2 is SMNVEV (reference sequence). CDR3 region: CASSTGPAEAFF. In nucleotides, the CDR3 is TGTGCCAGCTCGACAGGCCCCGCTGAAGCTTTCTTT.

At least ten counts were recorded for this clonotype. The CDR3 protein is CASSLIGLAHEQYF. CDR3 sequence (DNA): TGTGCCAGCAGTTTAATAGGCCTTGCCCACGAGCAGTACTTC. The V call is TRBV12-3 or TRBV12-4, the J call TRBJ2-7; D gene uncertain. The V end lost 2 bases, the J end lost 5 bases, and 13 bases lay between the germline ends. This CDR3 region has 14 residues.

This clonotype came up many times. CDR3 nucleotides: TGCAGTGCTAGCGCCCAGGACGTCCTTCGGGACGAGCAGTACTTC. Translated: CSASAQDVLRDEQYF. The rearrangement joins TRBV20-1 to TRBJ2-7; D is ambiguous. Germline V gene data show CDR1 as DFQATT and CDR2 as SNEGSKA (reference sequence). The CDR3 has 15 residues. Trimming took off 3 bases at V and 5 bases at J, with 20 bases between the two ends.

The chain couples TRBV6-6 to TRBJ1-1, with D tentatively TRBD1 (5 bases). Germline V gene lookup returns CDR1 MNHNY and CDR2 SVGAGI (reference sequence). Deletions cut 8 bases from V and 9 bases from J, with 22 bases between. CDR3 size: 14 residues. The CDR3 here is CASVLGGAGYKAFF. The DNA for the CDR3 is TGTGCCAGCGTACTAGGAGGGGCGGGGTACAAAGCTTTCTTT.

The chain is built from TRBV12-3 or TRBV12-4 and TRBJ1-1; D is perhaps TRBD1 (6 bases). CDR3 length: 14 amino acids. V was pared by 1 base and J by 3 bases, with 9 bases between. The CDR3 here is CASSLVSGDTEAFF. The CDR3 DNA reads as TGTGCCAGCAGTTTAGTGTCAGGGGACACTGAAGCTTTCTTT.

This clonotype showed up many times. The chain has TRBV5-1 and TRBJ1-1; 8 nucleotides line up with TRBD1. Per germline, CDR1 SGHRS and CDR2 YFSETQ. Trimming at V came to 1 base and at J to 6 bases, leaving 8 bases not matched to a gene. The CDR3 spans 15 residues. The CDR3 sequence: CASSLLQGENAEAFF. CDR3 bases: TGCGCCAGCAGCTTGTTACAGGGGGAAAATGCTGAAGCTTTCTTT. Based on the CDR3 plus reference TRBV5-1 and TRBJ1-1, the full variable domain is KAGVTQTPRYLIKTRGQQVTLSCSPISGHRSVSWYQQTPGQGLQFLFEYFSETQRNKGNFPGRFSGRQFSNSRSEMNVSTLELGDSALYLCASSLLQGENAEAFFGQGTRLTVV.

The chain is built from TRBV2 and TRBJ1-4; 10 bases fit TRBD1. The junction had 14 bases not matched to a gene; V was cut back by 3 bases and J by 7 bases. The CDR3 is 18 residues long. The V gene's germline CDR1 is SNHLY and CDR2 FYNNEI. This CDR3 reads CASSDPVTGGYLSEKLFF. CDR3 coding DNA: TGTGCCAGCAGTGATCCGGTGACAGGGGGCTACCTTTCTGAAAAACTGTTTTTT.

The chain links TRBV21-1 to TRBJ1-3. TRBV21-1 is classified as a pseudogene. This CDR3 contains 15 residues. The CDR3 protein is CASSSDVLSRNTIYF. The CDR3 DNA is TGTGCCAGCAGCTCGGACGTCCTCTCTAGAAACACCATATATTTT.

This clonotype occurred a few times. The chain joins TRBV5-1 to TRBJ2-6; 8 positions match TRBD1. The CDR3 spans 17 residues. The germline V gene encodes CDR1 SGHRS and CDR2 YFSETQ. Germline trimming cut 3 bases from V and 2 bases from J; bases unmatched to any gene: 7. CDR3 amino acids: CASSSGGALAGANVLTF. Here the CDR3 DNA reads TGCGCCAGCAGCTCAGGGGGCGCATTGGCTGGGGCCAACGTCCTGACTTTC.

The sample holds a few counts of this clonotype. Here the CDR3 DNA reads TGTGCCAGCAGTGACCTGACCCCTGGGGCCAACGTCCTGACTTTC. Translation gives CASSDLTPGANVLTF. This chain links TRBV25-1 with TRBJ2-6; D ambiguous. Trimming stripped 3 bases from V and 2 bases from J, with 8 bases between. Germline V gives CDR1 MGHDK, CDR2 SYGVNS. The CDR3 totals 15 residues.

This clonotype showed up just a few times. This chain joins TRBV12-3 or TRBV12-4 and TRBJ1-4; no reliable D call. The V gene lost 3 bases and the J gene lost 8 bases, with 10 bases spanning the gap. CDR3 length: 13 amino acids. Here the CDR3 reads CASSLRRSEKLFF. CDR3 DNA: TGTGCCAGCAGTTTGCGCCGTAGCGAAAAACTGTTTTTT.